This T cell receptor beta chain appears in the sequencing data of a study of chemoradiotherapy in HPV16-positive cancers (dated by TCRdb to between 2021 and 2023). A note on the overall study: Using functional T-cell assays on cells from two HPV16-positive patients, the researchers defined candidate HPV-specific T-cell clones and common TCR motifs. The study set out to ask whether T-cell immunity against the HPV oncoproteins E6 and E7 changes over the course of chemoradiotherapy and whether that immunity affects survival. Next, the candidate HPV-specific TCRs and motifs were followed in TCR repertoires from around 90 patients with HPV-related cancers. Broader findings and caveats from the paper: The functional definition of HPV-specific T cells was derived from only a couple of HPV16-positive patients, and the survival association was reported for HPV16-positive patients. Expansion of candidate HPV-specific clones and E7-related TCR motifs was observed in the tumor microenvironment during treatment, whereas no such expansion was observed for non-HPV-specific T cells. Among HPV16-positive patients, expansion of HPV-responsive T cells during chemoradiotherapy was associated with better recurrence-free survival.

In the germline V gene, CDR1 corresponds to SGHRS and CDR2 to YFSETQ. V loses 3 bases of germline sequence and J loses 4 bases, and the interval between the two ends is 13 bases. The CDR3 measures 15 amino acids from cysteine to phenylalanine. Only the CDR3 DNA stays, 45 bases, in frame from base 1. To prepare the library, the immunoSEQ multiplex PCR assay was applied. This is the immuneACCESS table as TCRdb keeps it, with only in-frame sequences that have V and J called. A part of the clones is gone; compared with another copy, unresolved V genes explain less than half, and the rest is unexplained. In all, the sample holds roughly 7,100 clones, and just under 85% of those were seen once. Under 3% of the sample lies in the top ten. Repertoires were sampled repeatedly over the course of chemoradiotherapy so that clonal expansion in the tumor microenvironment could be followed. Points on this clone: Its antigen specificity is not known. Per-base qualities were not stored, and no clone one base away is much larger.

The sequence came from a human donor with HPV-associated anogenital cancer. Recombination joined TRBV5-1 with TRBJ2-2; no confident D gene assignment can be made. Specimen: blood, collected from a patient who underwent chemoradiotherapy. The CDR3 corresponds to CASSSAVVSTGELFF. In nucleotides, the sequence is TGCGCCAGCAGCTCCGCGGTTGTGTCCACCGGGGAGCTGTTTTTT.